The 27 T cell receptor beta chains reported below all come from one sample, sequenced in a study of a mutant IDH1 vaccine in newly diagnosed glioma. Assay: immunoSEQ multiplex PCR; the TCRdb copy retains only in-frame clones and omits some. This table has around 88,000 clones, roughly 77% appearing once. The time point denotes: baseline, week 1 (first vaccination visit). The sample's treatment: pre-vaccination baseline after standard-of-care therapy. Sequenced here: PBMCs, sampled from a glioma patient treated with radiotherapy, temozolomide or both. Receptor source: a man aged 40-55 years with glioma.

The rearrangement links TRBV27 to TRBJ2-3, with D tentatively TRBD2 (6 bases). This CDR3 spans 16 amino acids. Germline CDR1 and CDR2: MNHEY and SMNVEV (reference sequence). V gave up 4 bases and J gave up 4 bases, with 18 bases separating them. CDR3 DNA sequence: TGTGCCAGCAGTTCCACCCTAGCGACGGGCGCAGATACGCAGTATTTT. Protein: CASSSTLATGADTQYF.

The chain combines TRBV11-2 with TRBJ2-7, with D unresolved. Trimming stripped 0 bases from V and 2 bases from J, with 11 bases between. This CDR3 is 15 amino acids long. Germline V gene sequence: CDR1 SGHAT, CDR2 FQNNGV. This chain's CDR3 is CASSLESSGAYEQYF. CDR3 in DNA: TGTGCCAGCAGCTTAGAGAGTTCTGGTGCCTACGAGCAGTACTTC.

The genes are TRBV5-1 and TRBJ1-1, with a tentative D call TRBD1 (6 bases). Deletions cut 4 bases from V and 5 bases from J, with 18 bases between. Germline values: CDR1 SGHRS, CDR2 YFSETQ. The CDR3 covers 15 residues. DNA of the CDR3: TGCGCCAGCAGCCTCCTAGGGGGTATGGGGACTGAAGCTTTCTTT. Translating gives CASSLLGGMGTEAFF.

The chain has TRBV5-1 and TRBJ2-5; D is perhaps TRBD2 (5 bases). Germline CDR1 is SGHRS and CDR2 is YFSETQ. V was cut by 3 bases and J by 5 bases, with 14 bases left in between. This CDR3 is built from 14 residues. The CDR3 nucleotides read TGCGCCAGCAGCTCGACTACGGGCAGGGAGACCCAGTACTTC. Its translation is CASSSTTGRETQYF.

The CDR3 loop is CASSSPAQGAHGYTF. The DNA of the CDR3 is TGTGCCAGCAGCTCACCAGCACAGGGGGCGCATGGCTACACCTTC. The chain is built from TRBV7-2 and TRBJ1-2; TRBD1 agrees at 9 bases. The CDR3 is 15 residues long. From germline, CDR1 is SGHTA and CDR2 FQGNSA. Trimming removed 4 bases from V and 6 bases from J; junction bases left unmatched: 9.

J is TRBJ2-5 and V is TRBV5-6; 7 nucleotides line up with TRBD1. The CDR3 loop spans 14 amino acids. J lost 5 bases, V lost 6 bases, and 10 bases had no gene match. Germline CDR1 reads SGHDT; CDR2 reads YYEEEE. CDR3 DNA: TGTGCCAGCACCACAGGGGAACCGGGGGAGACCCAGTACTTC. This gives the protein CASTTGEPGETQYF.

The CDR3 reads CASSETGLYEQYF. The CDR3 region has the DNA TGTGCCAGCAGTGAAACAGGGCTCTACGAGCAGTACTTC. This chain uses TRBV25-1 with TRBJ2-7, with D perhaps matching TRBD1 (6 bases). V lost 2 bases and J lost 3, with 8 bases in between. The CDR3 is made up of 13 amino acids. Germline loops: CDR1 MGHDK, CDR2 SYGVNS.

The chain recombines TRBV2 with TRBJ1-4; TRBD1 is a possible D gene (5 bases). This CDR3 contains 14 residues. The germline CDR1 and CDR2 sequences are SNHLY and FYNNEI. V lost 6 bases and J lost 4, with 12 bases in between. The CDR3 spells CASRPGWYNEKLFF. DNA for the CDR3: TGTGCCAGCAGGCCAGGGTGGTATAATGAAAAACTGTTTTTT.

This chain uses TRBV2 with TRBJ2-1; D is perhaps TRBD1 (5 bases). Germline V CDR1 and CDR2: SNHLY, FYNNEI. The V and J ends lost 7 bases and 0 bases respectively, with 13 bases between them. This CDR3 contains 15 residues. Written as DNA, the CDR3 is TGTGCCAGCAAAGGGGTTAGGAGCTCCTACAATGAGCAGTTCTTC. It yields the protein CASKGVRSSYNEQFF.

V usage is TRBV27 and J usage is TRBJ1-4; D remains unclear. Germline-derived CDR1 and CDR2 are MNHEY and SMNVEV (reference sequence). This CDR3 spans 14 amino acids. V was pared by 3 bases and J by 8 bases, with 13 bases between. CDR3 sequence reads: CASSFVGLGEKLFF. As DNA, the CDR3 is TGTGCCAGCAGTTTCGTGGGGTTAGGAGAAAAACTGTTTTTT.

This clone is a singleton in its sample. V and J are TRBV28 and TRBJ1-5; TRBD1 agrees at 9 bases. In germline, CDR1 is MDHEN, CDR2 SYDVKM. The CDR3 has 15 residues. The ends lost 6 bases at V and 2 bases at J; junction bases unmatched: 5. CDR3 in DNA: TGTGCCAGCAGGCAATGGACAGGGGGCAATCAGCCCCAGCATTTT. Translating it yields CASRQWTGGNQPQHF.

The rearrangement joins TRBV13 to TRBJ2-5, with unresolved D. From germline, CDR1 is PRHDT and CDR2 FYEKMQ (reference sequence). The CDR3 extends over 17 amino acids. Trimming cost V 5 bases and J 2 bases, with 21 bases left between them. This CDR3 is CASSAHSAAQTQETQYF. CDR3 coding DNA: TGTGCCAGCAGCGCCCACTCCGCGGCACAGACACAAGAGACCCAGTACTTC.

This clone was found a few times. The genes are TRBV6-6 and TRBJ1-1; D unclear. V lost 1 base, J lost 5 bases, and 11 bases lay in between. The CDR3 extends over 14 amino acids. Germline V gene sequence: CDR1 MNHNY, CDR2 SVGAGI (reference sequence). The CDR3 coding sequence is TGTGCCAGCAGTTACTTTGGGGTCGGGACTGAAGCTTTCTTT. Protein product: CASSYFGVGTEAFF.

The genes are TRBV15 and TRBJ1-5, with D hard to call. CDR3 length: 15 amino acids. Germline CDR1 is LNHNV and CDR2 is YYDKDF (reference sequence). Trimming removed 1 base from V and 7 bases from J, with 14 bases in between. The CDR3 spells CATSRVGGLGQPQHF. In DNA form, the CDR3 reads TGTGCCACCAGCAGAGTCGGAGGGCTGGGACAGCCCCAGCATTTT.

V and J are TRBV13 and TRBJ2-2; tentatively, D is TRBD2 (6 bases). Trimming took off 11 bases at V and 6 bases at J, with 22 bases between the two ends. Germline V gene lookup returns CDR1 PRHDT and CDR2 FYEKMQ (reference sequence). This CDR3 region has 15 residues. This chain's CDR3 is CAPKEALAGSGELFF. The CDR3 DNA follows: TGTGCCCCCAAGGAGGCTTTGGCGGGATCCGGGGAGCTGTTTTTT.

This chain links TRBV19 with TRBJ1-1; TRBD1 might be the D (5 bases). This CDR3 has 16 amino acids. Germline loops: CDR1 LNHDA, CDR2 SQIVND (reference sequence). V was pared by 3 bases and J by 1 base, with 15 bases between. The CDR3 region has the DNA TGTGCCAGTAGTATCAGAGGTGGGGGGAAGAACACTGAAGCTTTCTTT. It translates to CASSIRGGGKNTEAFF.

The chain carries TRBV4-1 and TRBJ2-5; D gene uncertain. The length of the CDR3 is 15 residues. Germline V gives CDR1 MGHRA, CDR2 YSYEKL. Trimming cost V 1 base and J 2 bases, with 11 bases left between them. DNA of the CDR3: TGCGCCAGCAGCCAAGGCCCTGGAGTACAAGAGACCCAGTACTTC. This encodes CASSQGPGVQETQYF.

V usage is TRBV19 and J usage is TRBJ2-5; 14 bases map to TRBD2. Losses at the gene ends were 6 bases for V and 5 bases for J; bases not matched to a gene: 14. Germline values: CDR1 LNHDA, CDR2 SQIVND (reference sequence). The CDR3 extends over 18 amino acids. Here the CDR3 reads CASSSLGTSGSTRETQYF. The CDR3 nucleotides are TGTGCCAGTAGCTCTTTAGGGACTAGCGGGAGCACGAGGGAGACCCAGTACTTC. The full variable domain, rest sourced from reference TRBV19 and TRBJ2-5, is DGGITQSPKYLFRKEGQNVTLSCEQNLNHDAMYWYRQDPGQGLRLIYYSQIVNDFQKGDIAEGYSVSREKKESFPLTVTSAQKNPTAFYLCASSSLGTSGSTRETQYFGPGTRLLVL.

This clone was detected a few times. J is TRBJ2-1 and V is TRBV7-2, with TRBD2 as a possible D gene (5 bases). CDR3 length equals 15 residues. CDR1 and CDR2 from the germline V gene are SGHTA and FQGNSA. Trimming left V 4 bases short and J 6 bases short, with 16 bases between. The CDR3, as DNA: TGTGCCAGCAGCTCCGAGGGTATTTCCCTCAATGAGCAGTTCTTC. Protein: CASSSEGISLNEQFF.

The rearrangement joins TRBV19 to TRBJ1-1, with D unresolved. Germline V gene lookup returns CDR1 LNHDA and CDR2 SQIVND (reference sequence). This CDR3 has 13 amino acids. Trimming cost V 0 bases and J 11 bases, with 13 bases left between them. CDR3 bases: TGTGCCAGTAGTATAGATCTATCTGGTAATGCTTTCTTT. Its translation: CASSIDLSGNAFF.

The chain uses TRBV6-1 and TRBJ2-1; D unclear. Trimming removed 6 bases at V and 9 bases at J, with 12 bases between. CDR3 length: 12 residues. Germline loops: CDR1 MNHNS, CDR2 SASEGT. The CDR3 reads CASSRAVSEQFF. The DNA of the CDR3 is TGTGCCAGCAGCCGGGCCGTTAGTGAGCAGTTCTTC.

This clone occurred a few times. The V gene is TRBV7-8, the J gene TRBJ1-1; no firm D call. The germline CDR1 and CDR2 sequences are SGHVS and FQNEAQ. V shed 2 bases and J shed 0 bases, with 13 bases lying between them. The CDR3 contains 16 residues. The CDR3, as DNA: TGTGCCAGCAGCTTATTGACTGGAGGGATGAACACTGAAGCTTTCTTT. Translating it yields CASSLLTGGMNTEAFF.

This clone was observed a few times. The chain has TRBV28 and TRBJ1-1, with D unclear. V dropped 6 bases and J dropped 1 base, with 3 bases sitting between them. The germline gives CDR1 MDHEN, CDR2 SYDVKM. The CDR3 runs to 11 residues. CDR3 sequence (DNA): TGTGCCAGCAGGGAGAACACTGAAGCTTTCTTT. The encoded protein is CASRENTEAFF.

This sequence joins TRBV5-4 and TRBJ1-4, with D uncertain. Trimming removed 4 bases at V and 8 bases at J, with 15 bases between. CDR1 is SGHNT, CDR2 YYREEE, per germline (reference sequence). The CDR3 runs to 14 residues. The CDR3 DNA follows: TGTGCCAGCAGCCGTGAAAACATGGCCGAAAAACTGTTTTTT. The encoded protein is CASSRENMAEKLFF.

The chain uses TRBV11-2 and TRBJ1-2, with D hard to call. CDR3 length equals 13 residues. Looked up from germline, CDR1 is SGHAT and CDR2 is FQNNGV. Trimming cost V 1 base and J 6 bases, with 9 bases left between them. The CDR3 loop is CASSLAAVNGYTF. Here the CDR3 DNA reads TGTGCCAGCAGCTTAGCGGCAGTTAATGGCTACACCTTC. The whole variable domain, filled in from reference TRBV11-2 and TRBJ1-2, reads EAGVAQSPRYKIIEKRQSVAFWCNPISGHATLYWYQQILGQGPKLLIQFQNNGVVDDSQLPKDRFSAERLKGVDSTLKIQPAKLEDSAVYLCASSLAAVNGYTFGSGTRLTVV.

V usage is TRBV13 and J usage is TRBJ2-7; D not resolved. Germline V gene data show CDR1 as PRHDT and CDR2 as FYEKMQ (reference sequence). The CDR3 has 14 residues. With 3 bases removed from V and 3 bases from J, the gap between germline ends came to 12 bases. The DNA of the CDR3 is TGTGCCAGCAGCTTCGGCTCCTCTTTCTACGAGCAGTACTTC. Translation gives CASSFGSSFYEQYF.

The V and J genes are TRBV28 and TRBJ2-3; TRBD2 agrees at 7 bases. The V and J ends lost 3 bases and 2 bases, in that order; junction bases with no gene match: 17. Per the germline V gene, CDR1 is MDHEN and CDR2 is SYDVKM. The CDR3 is made up of 19 amino acids. CDR3 sequence reads: CASSFGWASGYKHTDTQYF. CDR3 bases: TGTGCCAGCAGTTTTGGTTGGGCTAGCGGCTACAAACACACAGATACGCAGTATTTT.